Shown below are 22 T cell receptor beta chains from a single sample sequenced in a study of response to subunit inactivated influenza vaccine (dated by TCRdb to 2017 to 2018). Libraries were built with RT-PCR. The reads were generated on an Illumina HiSeq 2500. TCRdb reran the public reads through fastp at Q25 and MiXCR, keeping productive beta chains. Identical CDR3 proteins give one entry, which carries the most common genes and DNA. This sample holds fewer than 800,000 distinct CDR3 sequences; approximately 14% were observed only once. The top ten clonotypes cover under 14% of the sample. The source material was PBMCs from blood, sampled about 13 days after vaccination. These receptors were obtained from a man aged 50 to 60 who received an inactivated influenza vaccine. Donor details come from another sample of the same person, matched by shared clones.

J is TRBJ1-4 and V is TRBV4-2, with a weak D call TRBD1 (6 bases). This CDR3 comprises 15 residues. Germline V gives CDR1 LGHNA, CDR2 YNFKEQ. V was cut by 4 bases and J by 8 bases, with 17 bases left in between. For the CDR3, the DNA is TGTGCCAGCAGCCCCCCAGGGGCAAGAGGGGAAAAACTGTTTTTT. It specifies CASSPPGARGEKLFF.

This clonotype showed up just a few times. The chain recombines TRBV4-1 with TRBJ2-2; D assignment may be TRBD1 or TRBD2 (7 bases each). V was shortened by 6 bases and J by 3 bases, with 14 bases between the two germline ends. CDR3 size: 15 residues. Germline V gene lookup returns CDR1 MGHRA and CDR2 YSYEKL. CDR3 region: CASSPGGGYTGELFF. DNA for the CDR3: TGCGCCAGCAGTCCAGGGGGGGGTTACACCGGGGAGCTGTTTTTT.

The chain has TRBV4-2 and TRBJ2-1; D gene uncertain. Per the germline V gene, CDR1 is LGHNA and CDR2 is YNFKEQ. V was cut by 2 bases and J by 9 bases, with 8 bases left in between. The CDR3 consists of 12 residues. CDR3 nucleotides: TGTGCCAGCAGCCAAAGCCAGACTGAGCAGTTCTTC. Amino acids: CASSQSQTEQFF.

The chain has TRBV7-8 and TRBJ2-7; TRBD2 agrees at 13 bases. The CDR3 length is 18 residues. Germline trimming cut 5 bases from V and 4 bases from J; bases unmatched to any gene: 14. Germline CDR1 and CDR2: SGHVS and FQNEAQ. The chain's CDR3 is CASSPLAGGPLQGYEQYF. As DNA, the CDR3 is TGTGCCAGCAGCCCACTAGCGGGAGGGCCACTTCAGGGTTACGAGCAGTACTTC.

The gene calls are TRBV25-1 and TRBJ2-7; 8 positions agree with TRBD1. The CDR3 is made up of 15 amino acids. Germline trimming cut 5 bases from V and 2 bases from J; bases unmatched to any gene: 8. CDR1 is MGHDK, CDR2 SYGVNS, per germline. The CDR3 is CASSPGQGLTYEQYF. The CDR3 DNA follows: TGTGCCAGCAGTCCTGGACAGGGTCTGACCTACGAGCAGTACTTC.

This clonotype turned up a few times. J is TRBJ2-7 and V is TRBV5-1, with D uncertain. Germline values: CDR1 SGHRS, CDR2 YFSETQ. CDR3 length: 12 residues. Trimming shortened V by 4 bases and J by 6 bases, and 11 bases separated the two germline ends. The CDR3 sequence is CASSPTSGEQYF. The CDR3 DNA sequence: TGCGCCAGCAGCCCAACCTCCGGCGAGCAGTACTTC.

J is TRBJ2-4 and V is TRBV20-1; TRBD2 agrees at 7 bases. The germline CDR1 and CDR2 sequences are DFQATT and SNEGSKA (reference sequence). This CDR3 has 11 residues. Trimming cost V 7 bases and J 12 bases; bases outside gene matches: 9. This CDR3 reads CSGPGPGGQYF. CDR3 sequence (DNA): TGCAGTGGGCCGGGACCGGGAGGTCAGTACTTC.

The rearrangement uses TRBV2 and TRBJ2-5; perhaps TRBD1 as D (7 bases). V gave up 8 bases and J gave up 7 bases, with 20 bases separating them. There are 14 residues in the CDR3. Germline values: CDR1 SNHLY, CDR2 FYNNEI. DNA for the CDR3: TGTGCCAGCGGGGGGACAGCACAAACTGGGACCCAGTACTTC. Amino acids: CASGGTAQTGTQYF.

Regarding this clonotype: One end of the junction fails to match germline, which may point to a read error. This rearrangement joins TRBV7-9 to TRBJ2-1, with 11 bases that match TRBD2. The germline V gene has CDR1 SEHNR and CDR2 FQNEAQ (reference sequence). CDR3 length: 16 residues. The CDR3 region is CASSLASGRAYNDQFF. Written as DNA, the CDR3 is TGTGCCAGCAGCTTAGCTAGCGGGAGGGCCTACAATGATCAGTTCTTC.

There are a few counts of this clonotype. The chain uses TRBV4-1 and TRBJ1-2, with a possible D match to TRBD1 (6 bases). The V gene's germline CDR1 is MGHRA and CDR2 YSYEKL. The length of the CDR3 is 14 residues. Trimming removed 2 bases from V and 3 bases from J, with 10 bases in between. The CDR3 loop reads CASSQPDSYYGYTF. The CDR3 DNA sequence: TGCGCCAGCAGCCAACCGGACAGCTACTATGGCTACACCTTC.

This clonotype has a handful of counts. The chain couples TRBV27 to TRBJ1-6; D gene ambiguous. V lost 1 base and J lost 0, with 7 bases in between. The V gene's germline CDR1 is MNHEY and CDR2 SMNVEV (reference sequence). The CDR3 consists of 16 residues. The CDR3: CASSLFSGSYNSPLHF. The CDR3 bases are TGTGCCAGCAGTTTATTTTCTGGCTCCTATAATTCACCCCTCCACTTT.

Only a few counts were recorded for this clonotype. This sequence joins TRBV14 and TRBJ2-1; D is undetermined. V dropped 0 bases and J dropped 0 bases, with 12 bases sitting between them. The CDR3 runs 17 residues. CDR1 SGHDN and CDR2 FVKESK come from the germline V gene. As DNA, the CDR3 is TGTGCCAGCAGCCAAGAGGACGGACGGAGCTCCTACAATGAGCAGTTCTTC. It is translated as CASSQEDGRSSYNEQFF. The full variable domain, in which reference TRBV14 and TRBJ2-1 provide the parts outside the CDR3, is EAGVTQFPSHSVIEKGQTVTLRCDPISGHDNLYWYRRVMGKEIKFLLHFVKESKQDESGMPNNRFLAERTGGTYSTLKVQPAELEDSGVYFCASSQEDGRSSYNEQFFGPGTRLTVL.

This clonotype was recorded a few times. The chain is built from TRBV28 and TRBJ2-5; D might be TRBD2 (6 bases). The CDR3 spans 14 residues. Between the trimmed V and J ends, which lost 3 bases and 2 bases, there was a span of 10 bases. CDR1 and CDR2 from the germline V gene are MDHEN and SYDVKM. As DNA, the CDR3 is TGTGCCAGCAGTTTCGCAGGGACTCAAGAGACCCAGTACTTC. This translates into CASSFAGTQETQYF.

The rearrangement uses TRBV20-1 and TRBJ2-3, with D possibly being TRBD1 (5 bases). The germline CDR1 and CDR2 sequences are DFQATT and SNEGSKA (reference sequence). The ends were cut back, 0 bases at V and 6 bases at J, with 16 bases in the middle. This CDR3 has 15 amino acids. The CDR3 DNA is TGCAGTGCTAGAGATGGGGCCTCCCCCCTGGATACGCAGTATTTT. Its protein product is CSARDGASPLDTQYF.

This chain links TRBV29-1 with TRBJ1-3; D remains unclear. The CDR3 has 14 amino acids. Deletions cut 5 bases from V and 4 bases from J, with 15 bases between. CDR1 and CDR2 from the germline V gene are SQVTM and ANQGSEA. The CDR3 sequence: CSVSGGGSGNTIYF. In DNA form, the CDR3 reads TGCAGCGTTTCGGGAGGAGGGTCCGGAAACACCATATATTTT. The whole variable domain, remainder taken from reference TRBV29-1 and TRBJ1-3, is SAVISQKPSRDICQRGTSLTIQCQVDSQVTMMFWYRQQPGQSLTLIATANQGSEATYESGFVIDKFPISRPNLTFSTLTVSNMSPEDSSIYLCSVSGGGSGNTIYFGEGSWLTVV.

In this sample, this clonotype turned up many times. CDR3: CASSLGTGSNQPQHF. DNA of the CDR3: TGTGCCAGCTCCTTAGGGACAGGGAGCAATCAGCCCCAGCATTTT. The chain couples TRBV7-8 to TRBJ1-5; 9 positions match TRBD1. The CDR3 is made up of 15 amino acids. J gave up 1 base and V 8 bases, and 6 bases lay outside the gene matches. The germline V gene encodes CDR1 SGHVS and CDR2 FQNEAQ.

The gene calls are TRBV5-6 and TRBJ2-7; D is ambiguous. There are 14 residues in the CDR3. The ends were cut back, 0 bases at V and 0 bases at J, with 7 bases in the middle. CDR1 and CDR2 (germline): SGHDT, YYEEEE. The CDR3 coding sequence is TGTGCCAGCAGCTTGGCTGCCCGCTCCTACGAGCAGTACTTC. It encodes CASSLAARSYEQYF.

This clonotype turned up a few times. The genes are TRBV5-1 and TRBJ2-7; D possibly matches TRBD1 or TRBD2 (6 bases each). Germline loops: CDR1 SGHRS, CDR2 YFSETQ. The CDR3 consists of 15 residues. V was shortened by 0 bases and J by 4 bases, with 14 bases between the two germline ends. The CDR3 spells CASSLVGGLKYEQYF. CDR3 nucleotides: TGCGCCAGCAGCTTGGTTGGGGGGCTGAAGTACGAGCAGTACTTC.

This clonotype was recorded a few times. This chain connects TRBV4-1 to TRBJ1-5; D is undetermined. The V end was cut by 0 bases, the J end by 0 bases, with 9 bases between. This CDR3 is built from 16 residues. CDR1 is MGHRA and CDR2 is YSYEKL in the germline V gene. DNA for the CDR3: TGCGCCAGCAGCCAAGAGGGCACAGCTAGCAATCAGCCCCAGCATTTT. Its translation: CASSQEGTASNQPQHF.

This clonotype was found a few times. V usage is TRBV12-3 or TRBV12-4 and J usage is TRBJ2-6; TRBD1 matches at 12 bases. Trimming removed 3 bases from V and 2 bases from J; junction bases left unmatched: 2. This CDR3 contains 17 residues. CDR3 protein: CASSFGTGGAGANVLTF. The CDR3 bases are TGTGCCAGCAGTTTCGGGACAGGGGGCGCTGGGGCCAACGTCCTGACTTTC.

About this clonotype itself: At one end the junction does not follow the germline gene, possibly because of a read error. This rearrangement joins TRBV7-2 to TRBJ2-3; 7 bases agree with TRBD1. This CDR3 comprises 15 residues. Germline V lookup: CDR1 SGHTA, CDR2 FQGNSA. This chain's CDR3 is CASNLGGPSTDTQYF. DNA for the CDR3: TGTGCCAGCAACTTAGGGGGCCCGAGCACAGATACGCAGTATTTT.

V and J are TRBV5-1 and TRBJ2-2; a possible D gene is TRBD2 (5 bases). Trimming left V 4 bases short and J 0 bases short, with 10 bases between. Germline assignment: CDR1 SGHRS and CDR2 YFSETQ. The CDR3 runs to 15 residues. The CDR3 bases are TGCGCCAGCAGCCGTAGCGAAACGAACACCGGGGAGCTGTTTTTT. Protein sequence: CASSRSETNTGELFF.